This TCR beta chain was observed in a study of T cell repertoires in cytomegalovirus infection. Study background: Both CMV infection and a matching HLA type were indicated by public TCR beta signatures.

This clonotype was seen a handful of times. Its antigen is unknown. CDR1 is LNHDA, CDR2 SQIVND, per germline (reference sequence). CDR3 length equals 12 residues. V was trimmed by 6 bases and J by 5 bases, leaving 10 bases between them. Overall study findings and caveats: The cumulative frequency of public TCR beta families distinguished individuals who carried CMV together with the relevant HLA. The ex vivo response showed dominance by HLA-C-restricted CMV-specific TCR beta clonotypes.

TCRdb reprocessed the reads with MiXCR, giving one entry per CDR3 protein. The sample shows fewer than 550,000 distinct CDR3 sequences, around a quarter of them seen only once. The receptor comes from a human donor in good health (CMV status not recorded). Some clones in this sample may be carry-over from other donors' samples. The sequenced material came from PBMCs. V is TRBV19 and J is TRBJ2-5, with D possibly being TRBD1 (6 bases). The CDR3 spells CASSTGMETQYF. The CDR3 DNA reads TGTGCCAGTAGCACAGGGATGGAGACCCAGTACTTC.